This record looks at one T cell receptor (beta chain) sequence and its context. Template-switching 5'RACE yielded the TCR cDNA; a universal primer site and UMIs were added in the process. TCRdb reprocessed the 5' RACE reads via MiXCR and lists one record per CDR3 protein. Of about 120,000 distinct CDR3 sequences listed, 7.5% to 10% are singletons. The sample originates from a study of T cells after yellow fever vaccination. Germline CDR1 and CDR2: KGHDR and SFDVKD. Trimming removed 4 bases from V and 1 base from J, with 15 bases in between. The CDR3 spans 16 residues. The sequence came from a man aged 18 to 30 who received the YFV17D yellow fever vaccine. Specimen: CD8+ T cells sorted from PBMCs, collected on the day of the yellow fever booster vaccination. This chain links TRBV24-1 with TRBJ2-5, with D uncertain. CDR3 nucleotide sequence: TGTGCCACCAGTGAACGTCGGTGTCAGGTCCAAGAGACCCAGTACTTC. As protein: CATSERRCQVQETQYF.